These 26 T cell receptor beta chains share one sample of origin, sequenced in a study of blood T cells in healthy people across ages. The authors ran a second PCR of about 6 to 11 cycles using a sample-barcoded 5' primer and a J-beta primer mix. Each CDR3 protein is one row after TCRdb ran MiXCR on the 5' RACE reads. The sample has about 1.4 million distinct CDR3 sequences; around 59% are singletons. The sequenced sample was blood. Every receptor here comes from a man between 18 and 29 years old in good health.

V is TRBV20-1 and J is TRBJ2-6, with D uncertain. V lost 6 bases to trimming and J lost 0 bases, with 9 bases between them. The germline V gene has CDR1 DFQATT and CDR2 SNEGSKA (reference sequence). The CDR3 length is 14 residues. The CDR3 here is CSAYWISGANVLTF. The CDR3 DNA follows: TGCAGTGCCTATTGGATCTCTGGGGCCAACGTCCTGACTTTC.

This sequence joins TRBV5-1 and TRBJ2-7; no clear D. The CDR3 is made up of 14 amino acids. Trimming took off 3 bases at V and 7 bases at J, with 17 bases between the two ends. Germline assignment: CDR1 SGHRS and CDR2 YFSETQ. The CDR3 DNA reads TGCGCCAGCAGCTCGGGCATTTCATCCGATGAGCAGTACTTC. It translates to CASSSGISSDEQYF. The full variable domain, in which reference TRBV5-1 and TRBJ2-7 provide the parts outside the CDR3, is KAGVTQTPRYLIKTRGQQVTLSCSPISGHRSVSWYQQTPGQGLQFLFEYFSETQRNKGNFPGRFSGRQFSNSRSEMNVSTLELGDSALYLCASSSGISSDEQYFGPGTRLTVT.

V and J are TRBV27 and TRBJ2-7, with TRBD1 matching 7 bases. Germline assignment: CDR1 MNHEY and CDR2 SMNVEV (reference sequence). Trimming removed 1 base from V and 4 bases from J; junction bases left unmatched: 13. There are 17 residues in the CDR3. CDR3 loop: CASSLLVPDRAGYEQYF. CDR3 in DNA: TGTGCCAGCAGTTTATTGGTCCCAGACAGGGCCGGTTACGAGCAGTACTTC.

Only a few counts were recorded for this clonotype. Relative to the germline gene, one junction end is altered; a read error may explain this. The CDR3 DNA follows: TGTGCCAGCAGTTACTTAGGGACAGACATTAATTCGCCCCTCCACTTT. Its translation is CASSYLGTDINSPLHF. V gene TRBV6-5 combines with J gene TRBJ1-6; TRBD1 matches at 7 bases. Germline assignment: CDR1 MNHEY and CDR2 SVGAGI. The CDR3 runs 16 residues.

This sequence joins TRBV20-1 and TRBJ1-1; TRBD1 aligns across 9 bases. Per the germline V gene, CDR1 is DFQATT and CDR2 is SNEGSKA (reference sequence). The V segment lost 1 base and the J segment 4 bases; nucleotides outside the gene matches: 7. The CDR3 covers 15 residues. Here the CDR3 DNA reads TGCAGTGCTAGAGTTGGGGACAGGGTTGGCACTGAAGCTTTCTTT. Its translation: CSARVGDRVGTEAFF.

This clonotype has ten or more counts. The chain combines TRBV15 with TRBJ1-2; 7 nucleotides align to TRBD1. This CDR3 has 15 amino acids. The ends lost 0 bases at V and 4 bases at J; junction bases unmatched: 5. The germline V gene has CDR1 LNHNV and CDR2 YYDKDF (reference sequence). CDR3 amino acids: CATSRDGQAVYGYTF. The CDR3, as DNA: TGTGCCACCAGCAGAGATGGACAGGCGGTCTATGGCTACACCTTC.

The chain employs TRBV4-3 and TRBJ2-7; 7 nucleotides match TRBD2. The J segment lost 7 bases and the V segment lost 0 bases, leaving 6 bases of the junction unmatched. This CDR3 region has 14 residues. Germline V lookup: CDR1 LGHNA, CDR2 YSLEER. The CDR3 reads CASSQDWGGKEQYF. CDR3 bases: TGCGCCAGCAGCCAAGATTGGGGGGGGAAGGAGCAGTACTTC.

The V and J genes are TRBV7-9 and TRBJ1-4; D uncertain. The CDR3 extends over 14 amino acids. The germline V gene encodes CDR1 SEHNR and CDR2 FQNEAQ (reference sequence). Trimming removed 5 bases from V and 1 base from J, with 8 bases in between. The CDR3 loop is CASSRPGTNEKLFF. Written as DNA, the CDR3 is TGTGCCAGCAGCCGGCCGGGAACTAATGAAAAACTGTTTTTT.

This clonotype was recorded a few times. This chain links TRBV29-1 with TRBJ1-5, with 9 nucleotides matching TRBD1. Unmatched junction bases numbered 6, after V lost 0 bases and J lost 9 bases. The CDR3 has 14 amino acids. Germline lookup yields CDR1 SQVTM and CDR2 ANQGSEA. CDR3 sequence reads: CSVEEGQGTGPQHF. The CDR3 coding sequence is TGCAGCGTTGAAGAAGGACAGGGGACTGGGCCCCAGCATTTT.

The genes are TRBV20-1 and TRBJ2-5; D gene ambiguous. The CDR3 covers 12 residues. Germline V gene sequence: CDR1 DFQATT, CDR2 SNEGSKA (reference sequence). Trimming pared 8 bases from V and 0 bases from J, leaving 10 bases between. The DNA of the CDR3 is TGCAGTTTCTCAGCGTACCAAGAGACCCAGTACTTC. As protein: CSFSAYQETQYF.

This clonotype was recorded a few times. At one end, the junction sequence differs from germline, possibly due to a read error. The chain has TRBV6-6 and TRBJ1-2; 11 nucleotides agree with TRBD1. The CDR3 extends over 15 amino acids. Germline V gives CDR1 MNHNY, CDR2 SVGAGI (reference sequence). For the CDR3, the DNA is TGTGCCAGCAATTACGGGACAGGGGGAGGCTATGGCTACACCTTC. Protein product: CASNYGTGGGYGYTF.

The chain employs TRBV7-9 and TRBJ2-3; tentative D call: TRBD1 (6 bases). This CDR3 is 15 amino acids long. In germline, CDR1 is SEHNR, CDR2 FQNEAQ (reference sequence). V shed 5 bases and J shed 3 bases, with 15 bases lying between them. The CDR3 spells CASSQTGGRTDTQYF. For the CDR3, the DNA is TGTGCCAGCAGCCAGACAGGCGGACGGACAGATACGCAGTATTTT.

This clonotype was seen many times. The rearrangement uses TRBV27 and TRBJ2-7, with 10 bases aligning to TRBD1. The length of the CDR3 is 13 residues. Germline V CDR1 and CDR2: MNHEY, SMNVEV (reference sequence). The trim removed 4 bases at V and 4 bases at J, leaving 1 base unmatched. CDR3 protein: CASSWDRGYEQYF. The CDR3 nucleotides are TGTGCCAGCAGTTGGGACAGGGGTTACGAGCAGTACTTC.

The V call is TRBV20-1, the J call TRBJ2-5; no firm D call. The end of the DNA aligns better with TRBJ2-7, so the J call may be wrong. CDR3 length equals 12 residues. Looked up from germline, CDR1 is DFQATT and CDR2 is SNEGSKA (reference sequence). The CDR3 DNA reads TGCAGTGCTAGAGATATAAGGCACGAGCAGTACTTC. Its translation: CSARDIRHEQYF.

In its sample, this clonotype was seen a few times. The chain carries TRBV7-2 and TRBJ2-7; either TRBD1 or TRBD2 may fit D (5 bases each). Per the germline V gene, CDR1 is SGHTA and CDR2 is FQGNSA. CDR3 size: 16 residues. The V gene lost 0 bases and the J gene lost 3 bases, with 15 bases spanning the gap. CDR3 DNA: TGTGCCAGCAGCTTAGCAGGAGGAGACAGTAACTACGAGCAGTACTTC. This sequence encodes CASSLAGGDSNYEQYF. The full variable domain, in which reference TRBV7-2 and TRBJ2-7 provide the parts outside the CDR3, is GAGVSQSPSNKVTEKGKDVELRCDPISGHTALYWYRQSLGQGLEFLIYFQGNSAPDKSGLPSDRFSAERTGGSVSTLTIQRTQQEDSAVYLCASSLAGGDSNYEQYFGPGTRLTVT.

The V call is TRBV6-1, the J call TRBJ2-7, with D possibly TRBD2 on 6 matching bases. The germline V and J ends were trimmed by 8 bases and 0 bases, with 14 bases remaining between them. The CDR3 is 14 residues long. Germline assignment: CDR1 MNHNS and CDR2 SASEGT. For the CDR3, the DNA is TGTGCCAGCGGGGTGACTAGGAGCTCCTACGAGCAGTACTTC. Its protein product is CASGVTRSSYEQYF.

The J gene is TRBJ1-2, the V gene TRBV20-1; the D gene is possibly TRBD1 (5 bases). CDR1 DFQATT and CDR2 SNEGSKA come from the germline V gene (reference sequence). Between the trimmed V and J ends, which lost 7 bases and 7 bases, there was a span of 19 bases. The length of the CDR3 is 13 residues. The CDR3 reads CSVSTVVRGGYTF. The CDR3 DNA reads TGCAGTGTAAGCACGGTCGTGAGGGGTGGCTACACCTTC.

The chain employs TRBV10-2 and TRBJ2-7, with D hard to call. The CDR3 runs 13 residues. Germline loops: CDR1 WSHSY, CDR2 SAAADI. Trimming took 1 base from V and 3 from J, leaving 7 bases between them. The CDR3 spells CASSEFRFYEQYF. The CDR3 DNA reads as TGCGCCAGCAGTGAGTTCAGGTTCTACGAGCAGTACTTC.

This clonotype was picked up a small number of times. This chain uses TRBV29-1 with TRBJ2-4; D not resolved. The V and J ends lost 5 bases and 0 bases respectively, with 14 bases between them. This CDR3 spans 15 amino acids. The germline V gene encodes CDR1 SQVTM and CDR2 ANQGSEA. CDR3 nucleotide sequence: TGCAGCGTTACACTCCCGAACTTAGCCAAAAACATTCAGTACTTC. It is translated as CSVTLPNLAKNIQYF. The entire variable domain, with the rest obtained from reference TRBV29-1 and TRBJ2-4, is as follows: SAVISQKPSRDICQRGTSLTIQCQVDSQVTMMFWYRQQPGQSLTLIATANQGSEATYESGFVIDKFPISRPNLTFSTLTVSNMSPEDSSIYLCSVTLPNLAKNIQYFGAGTRLSVL.

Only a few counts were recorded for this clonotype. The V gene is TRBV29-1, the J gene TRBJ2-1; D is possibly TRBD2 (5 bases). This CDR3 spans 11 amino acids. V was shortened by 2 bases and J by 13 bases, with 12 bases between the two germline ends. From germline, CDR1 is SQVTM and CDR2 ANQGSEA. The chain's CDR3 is CSVEQDPGQFF. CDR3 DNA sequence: TGCAGCGTTGAACAGGACCCGGGACAGTTCTTC.

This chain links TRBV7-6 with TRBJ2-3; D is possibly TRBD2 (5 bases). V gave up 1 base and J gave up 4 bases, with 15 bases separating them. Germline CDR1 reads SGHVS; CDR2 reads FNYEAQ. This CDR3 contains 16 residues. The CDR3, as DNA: TGTGCCAGCAGCTTAGTTGAAGCTAGCTGGGCAGATACGCAGTATTTT. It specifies CASSLVEASWADTQYF.

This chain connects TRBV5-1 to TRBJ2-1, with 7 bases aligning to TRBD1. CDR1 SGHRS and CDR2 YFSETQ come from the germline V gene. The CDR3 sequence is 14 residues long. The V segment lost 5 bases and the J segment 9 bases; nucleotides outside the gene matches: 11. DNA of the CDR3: TGCGCCAGCAGTCTGAGACAGGGTTACGGTGAGCAGTTCTTC. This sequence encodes CASSLRQGYGEQFF.

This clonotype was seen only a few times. The CDR3 loop is CASSPNLKTQYF. The DNA of the CDR3 is TGTGCCAGCAGCCCCAACTTGAAAACCCAGTACTTC. This chain links TRBV11-2 with TRBJ2-5, with unresolved D. V was clipped by 5 bases and J by 8 bases, with 12 bases between them. Germline V gene lookup returns CDR1 SGHAT and CDR2 FQNNGV. This CDR3 region has 12 residues.

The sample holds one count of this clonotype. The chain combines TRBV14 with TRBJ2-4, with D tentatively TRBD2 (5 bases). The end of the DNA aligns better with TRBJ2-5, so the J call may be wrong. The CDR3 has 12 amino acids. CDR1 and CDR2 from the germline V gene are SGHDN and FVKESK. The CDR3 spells CAREDCLETQYF. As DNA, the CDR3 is TGTGCCAGGGAGGATTGTTTAGAGACCCAGTACTTC.

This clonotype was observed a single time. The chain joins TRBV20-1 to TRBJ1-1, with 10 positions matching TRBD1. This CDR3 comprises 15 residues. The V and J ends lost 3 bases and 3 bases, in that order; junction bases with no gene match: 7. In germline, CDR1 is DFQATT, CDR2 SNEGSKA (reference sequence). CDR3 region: CSASRTGTGDTEAFF. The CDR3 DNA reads TGCAGTGCTAGTAGGACCGGGACAGGGGACACTGAAGCTTTCTTT.

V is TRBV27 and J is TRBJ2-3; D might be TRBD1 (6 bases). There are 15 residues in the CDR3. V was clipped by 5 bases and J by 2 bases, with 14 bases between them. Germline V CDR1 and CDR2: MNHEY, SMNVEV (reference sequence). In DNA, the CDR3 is TGTGCCAGCAGTACCTCGACAGGCATCACAGATACGCAGTATTTT. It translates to CASSTSTGITDTQYF.